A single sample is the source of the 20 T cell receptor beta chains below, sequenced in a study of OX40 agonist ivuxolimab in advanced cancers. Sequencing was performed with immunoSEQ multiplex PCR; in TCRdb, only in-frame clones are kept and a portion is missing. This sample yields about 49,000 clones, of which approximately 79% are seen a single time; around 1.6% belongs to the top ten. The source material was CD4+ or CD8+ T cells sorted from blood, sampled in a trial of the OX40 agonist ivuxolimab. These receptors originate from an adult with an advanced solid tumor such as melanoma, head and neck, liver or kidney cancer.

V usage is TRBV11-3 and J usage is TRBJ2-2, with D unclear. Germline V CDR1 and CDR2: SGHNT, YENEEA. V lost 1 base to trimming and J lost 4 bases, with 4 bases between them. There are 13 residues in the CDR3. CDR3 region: CASSLVGTGELFF. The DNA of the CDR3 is TGTGCCAGCAGCTTAGTCGGCACCGGGGAGCTGTTTTTT. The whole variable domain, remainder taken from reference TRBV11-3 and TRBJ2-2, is EAGVVQSPRYKIIEKKQPVAFWCNPISGHNTLYWYLQNLGQGPELLIRYENEEAVDDSQLPKDRFSAERLKGVDSTLKIQPAELGDSAVYLCASSLVGTGELFFGEGSRLTVL.

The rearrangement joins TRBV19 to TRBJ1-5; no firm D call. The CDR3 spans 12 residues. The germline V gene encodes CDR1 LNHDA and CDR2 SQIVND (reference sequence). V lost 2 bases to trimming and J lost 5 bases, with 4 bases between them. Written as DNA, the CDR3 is TGTGCCAGTAGTATAATGGATCAGCCCCAGCATTTT. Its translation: CASSIMDQPQHF.

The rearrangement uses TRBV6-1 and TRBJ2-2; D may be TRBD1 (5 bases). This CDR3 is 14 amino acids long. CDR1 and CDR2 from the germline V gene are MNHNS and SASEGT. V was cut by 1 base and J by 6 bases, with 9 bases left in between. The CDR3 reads CASSEDGAAGELFF. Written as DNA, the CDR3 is TGTGCCAGCAGTGAAGATGGGGCGGCCGGGGAGCTGTTTTTT.

The CDR3 is CASSPLSTGLITLNTIYF. The CDR3 DNA sequence: TGTGCCAGCTCACCACTCTCGACAGGGCTCATTACCTTAAACACCATATATTTT. The chain carries TRBV18 and TRBJ1-3; 7 bases line up with TRBD1. CDR3 length equals 18 residues. Germline CDR1 is KGHSH and CDR2 is LQKENI. V shed 1 base, J shed 6 bases, and the junction held 15 bases outside the gene matches.

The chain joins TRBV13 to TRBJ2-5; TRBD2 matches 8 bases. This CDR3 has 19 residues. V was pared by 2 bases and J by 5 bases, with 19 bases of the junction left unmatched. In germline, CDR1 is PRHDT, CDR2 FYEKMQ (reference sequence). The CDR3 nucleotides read TGTGCCAGCAGCTTATCGATTTCAACTAGCGGAGTCCTTTTCGAGACCCAGTACTTC. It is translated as CASSLSISTSGVLFETQYF. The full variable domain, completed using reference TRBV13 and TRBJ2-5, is AAGVIQSPRHLIKEKRETATLKCYPIPRHDTVYWYQQGPGQDPQFLISFYEKMQSDKGSIPDRFSAQQFSDYHSELNMSSLELGDSALYFCASSLSISTSGVLFETQYFGPGTRLLVL.

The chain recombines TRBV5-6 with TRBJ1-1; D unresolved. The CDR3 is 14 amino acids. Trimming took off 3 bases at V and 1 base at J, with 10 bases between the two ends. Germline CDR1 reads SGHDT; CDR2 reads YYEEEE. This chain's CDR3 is CASSSRTRNTEAFF. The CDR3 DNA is TGTGCCAGCAGCTCCCGGACGAGGAACACTGAAGCTTTCTTT.

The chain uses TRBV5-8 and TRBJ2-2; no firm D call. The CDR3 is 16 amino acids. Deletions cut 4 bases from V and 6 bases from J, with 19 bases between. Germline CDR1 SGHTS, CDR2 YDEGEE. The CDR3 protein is CASSATSRLNAGELFF. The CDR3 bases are TGTGCCAGCAGCGCGACCAGCAGGCTCAACGCCGGGGAGCTGTTTTTT.

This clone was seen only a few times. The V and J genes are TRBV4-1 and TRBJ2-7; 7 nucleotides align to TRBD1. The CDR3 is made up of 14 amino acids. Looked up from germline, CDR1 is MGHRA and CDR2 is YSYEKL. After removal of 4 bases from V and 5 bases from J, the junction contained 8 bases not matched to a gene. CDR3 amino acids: CASSRDRVFNEQYF. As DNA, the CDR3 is TGCGCCAGCAGCCGCGACAGGGTCTTTAACGAGCAGTACTTC.

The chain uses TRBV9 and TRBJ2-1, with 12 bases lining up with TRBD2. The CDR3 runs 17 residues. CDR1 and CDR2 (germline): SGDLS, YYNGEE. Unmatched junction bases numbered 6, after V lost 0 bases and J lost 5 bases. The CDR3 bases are TGTGCCAGCAGCGTAGCTACGGGACTAGCGGGTCACAATGAGCAGTTCTTC. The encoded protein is CASSVATGLAGHNEQFF.

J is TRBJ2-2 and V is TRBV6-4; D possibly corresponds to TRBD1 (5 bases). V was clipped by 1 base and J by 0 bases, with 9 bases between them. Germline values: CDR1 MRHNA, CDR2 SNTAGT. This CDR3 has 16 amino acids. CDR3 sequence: CASSDLSGPNTGELFF. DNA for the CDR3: TGTGCCAGCAGTGACTTGTCAGGGCCGAACACCGGGGAGCTGTTTTTT.

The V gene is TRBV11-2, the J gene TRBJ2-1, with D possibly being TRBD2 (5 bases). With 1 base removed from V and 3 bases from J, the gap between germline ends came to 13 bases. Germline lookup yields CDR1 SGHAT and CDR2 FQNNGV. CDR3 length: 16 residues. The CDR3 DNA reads TGTGCCAGCAGCTTAGTACGACTAACCAACTACAATGAGCAGTTCTTC. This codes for CASSLVRLTNYNEQFF.

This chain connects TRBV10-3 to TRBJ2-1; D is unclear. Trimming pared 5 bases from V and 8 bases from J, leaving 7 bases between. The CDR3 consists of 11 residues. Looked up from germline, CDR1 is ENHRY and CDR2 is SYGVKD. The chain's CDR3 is CAISMGDEQFF. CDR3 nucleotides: TGTGCCATCAGTATGGGCGATGAGCAGTTCTTC.

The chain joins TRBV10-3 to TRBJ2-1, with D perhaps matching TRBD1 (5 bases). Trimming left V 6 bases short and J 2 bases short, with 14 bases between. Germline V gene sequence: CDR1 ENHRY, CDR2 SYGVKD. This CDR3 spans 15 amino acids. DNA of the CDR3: TGTGCCATCAGCACATCGCAGGGAACCTACAATGAGCAGTTCTTC. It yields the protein CAISTSQGTYNEQFF.

CDR3 residues: CASSQGANEKLFF. CDR3 in DNA: TGTGCCAGCAGCCAAGGAGCTAATGAAAAACTGTTTTTT. The rearrangement uses TRBV7-2 and TRBJ1-4; D is unresolved. Germline V lookup: CDR1 SGHTA, CDR2 FQGNSA. V shed 5 bases and J shed 3 bases, with 7 bases lying between them. The CDR3 has 13 amino acids. Variable domain in full (rest from reference TRBV7-2 and TRBJ1-4): GAGVSQSPSNKVTEKGKDVELRCDPISGHTALYWYRQSLGQGLEFLIYFQGNSAPDKSGLPSDRFSAERTGGSVSTLTIQRTQQEDSAVYLCASSQGANEKLFFGSGTQLSVL.

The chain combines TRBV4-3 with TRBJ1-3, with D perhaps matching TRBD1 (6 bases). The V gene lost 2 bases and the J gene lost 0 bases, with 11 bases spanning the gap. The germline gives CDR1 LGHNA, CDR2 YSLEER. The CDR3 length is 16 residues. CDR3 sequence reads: CASSQRGGPSGNTIYF. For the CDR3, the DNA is TGCGCCAGCAGCCAAAGGGGGGGACCCTCTGGAAACACCATATATTTT.

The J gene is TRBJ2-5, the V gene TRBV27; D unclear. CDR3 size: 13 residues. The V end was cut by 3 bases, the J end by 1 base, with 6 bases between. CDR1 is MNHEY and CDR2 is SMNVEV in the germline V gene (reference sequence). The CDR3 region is CASSFLAQETQYF. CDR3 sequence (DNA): TGTGCCAGCAGTTTTCTGGCCCAAGAGACCCAGTACTTC.

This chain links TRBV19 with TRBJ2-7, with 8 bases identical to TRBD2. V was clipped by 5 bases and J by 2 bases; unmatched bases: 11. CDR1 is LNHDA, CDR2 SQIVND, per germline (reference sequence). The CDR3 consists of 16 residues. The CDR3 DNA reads TGTGCCAGTAGTCGCTGGAAGACTAGCGCGGCCTACGAGCAGTACTTC. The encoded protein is CASSRWKTSAAYEQYF. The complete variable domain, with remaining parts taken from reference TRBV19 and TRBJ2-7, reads DGGITQSPKYLFRKEGQNVTLSCEQNLNHDAMYWYRQDPGQGLRLIYYSQIVNDFQKGDIAEGYSVSREKKESFPLTVTSAQKNPTAFYLCASSRWKTSAAYEQYFGPGTRLTVT.

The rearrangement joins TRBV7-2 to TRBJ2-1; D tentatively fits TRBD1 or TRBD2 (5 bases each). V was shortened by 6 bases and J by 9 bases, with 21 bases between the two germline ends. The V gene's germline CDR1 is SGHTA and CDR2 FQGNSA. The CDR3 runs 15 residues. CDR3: CASSLQSGTGREQFF. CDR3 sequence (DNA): TGTGCCAGCAGTCTCCAATCGGGAACAGGCCGTGAGCAGTTCTTC.

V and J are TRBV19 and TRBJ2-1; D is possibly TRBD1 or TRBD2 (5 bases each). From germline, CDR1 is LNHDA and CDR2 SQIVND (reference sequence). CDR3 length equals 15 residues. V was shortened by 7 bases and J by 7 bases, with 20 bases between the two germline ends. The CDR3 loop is CASKGPGRGQNEQFF. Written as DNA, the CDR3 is TGTGCCAGTAAAGGACCGGGACGAGGTCAGAATGAGCAGTTCTTC.

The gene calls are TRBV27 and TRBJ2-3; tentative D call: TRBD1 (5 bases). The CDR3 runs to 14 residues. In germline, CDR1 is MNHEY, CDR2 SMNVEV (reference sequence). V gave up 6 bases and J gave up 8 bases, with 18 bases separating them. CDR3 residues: CASRAQQGRGTQYF. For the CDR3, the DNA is TGTGCCAGCAGAGCCCAGCAGGGTCGAGGTACGCAGTATTTT.